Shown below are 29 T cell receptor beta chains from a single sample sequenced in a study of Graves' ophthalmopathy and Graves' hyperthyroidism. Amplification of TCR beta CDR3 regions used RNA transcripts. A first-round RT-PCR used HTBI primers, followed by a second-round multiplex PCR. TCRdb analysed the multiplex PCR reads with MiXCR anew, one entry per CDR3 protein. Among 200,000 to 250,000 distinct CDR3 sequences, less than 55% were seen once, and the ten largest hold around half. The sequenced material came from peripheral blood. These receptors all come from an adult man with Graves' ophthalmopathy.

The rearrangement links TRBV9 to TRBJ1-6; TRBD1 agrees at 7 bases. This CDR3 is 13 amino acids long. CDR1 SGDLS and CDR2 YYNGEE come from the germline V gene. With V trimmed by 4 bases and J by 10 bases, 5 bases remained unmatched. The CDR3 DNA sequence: TGTGCCAGCAGCTTGGGGACAGAATCACCCCTCCACTTT. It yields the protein CASSLGTESPLHF.

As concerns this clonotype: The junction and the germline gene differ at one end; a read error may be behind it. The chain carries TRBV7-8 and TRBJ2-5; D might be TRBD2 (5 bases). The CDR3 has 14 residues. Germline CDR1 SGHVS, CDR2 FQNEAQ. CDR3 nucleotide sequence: TGTGCCAGCAGCTTAGCGCTCGGGAAAGAGGCCCAGTACTTC. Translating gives CASSLALGKEAQYF.

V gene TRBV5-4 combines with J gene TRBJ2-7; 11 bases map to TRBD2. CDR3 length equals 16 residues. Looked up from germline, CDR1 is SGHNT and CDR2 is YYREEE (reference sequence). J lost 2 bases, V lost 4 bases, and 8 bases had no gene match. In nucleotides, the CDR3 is TGTGCCAGCAGCACAAGGACTAGCGGGCCCGCCTACGAGCAGTACTTC. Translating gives CASSTRTSGPAYEQYF. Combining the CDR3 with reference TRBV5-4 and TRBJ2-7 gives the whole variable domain ETGVTQSPTHLIKTRGQQVTLRCSSQSGHNTVSWYQQALGQGPQFIFQYYREEENGRGNFPPRFSGLQFPNYSSELNVNALELDDSALYLCASSTRTSGPAYEQYFGPGTRLTVT.

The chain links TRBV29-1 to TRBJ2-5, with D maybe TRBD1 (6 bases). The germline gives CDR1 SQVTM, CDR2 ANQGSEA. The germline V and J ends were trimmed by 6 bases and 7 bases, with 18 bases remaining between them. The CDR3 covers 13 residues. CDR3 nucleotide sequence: TGCAGCGTCACCACAGGGCTAGACGGGACCCAGTACTTC. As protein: CSVTTGLDGTQYF.

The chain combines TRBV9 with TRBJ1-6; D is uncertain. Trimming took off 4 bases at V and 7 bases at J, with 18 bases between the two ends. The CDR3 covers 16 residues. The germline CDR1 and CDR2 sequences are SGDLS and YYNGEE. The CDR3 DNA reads TGTGCCAGCAGCTTAGGCCTGGGCAGGAAGAATTCACCCCTCCACTTT. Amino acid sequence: CASSLGLGRKNSPLHF.

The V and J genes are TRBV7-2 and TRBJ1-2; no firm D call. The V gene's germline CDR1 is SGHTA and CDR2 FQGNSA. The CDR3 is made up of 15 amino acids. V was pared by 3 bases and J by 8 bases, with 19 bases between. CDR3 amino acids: CASSFDGVISSGYTF. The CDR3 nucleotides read TGTGCCAGCAGCTTTGATGGGGTCATTTCATCCGGCTACACCTTC.

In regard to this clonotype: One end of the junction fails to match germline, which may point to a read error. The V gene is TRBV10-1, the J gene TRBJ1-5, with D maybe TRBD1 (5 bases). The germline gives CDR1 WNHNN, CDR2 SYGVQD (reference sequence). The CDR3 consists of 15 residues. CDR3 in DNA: TGTGCCAGCAGTTTGTGGCAGGGCGCCAATCAGCCCCAGCATTTT. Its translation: CASSLWQGANQPQHF.

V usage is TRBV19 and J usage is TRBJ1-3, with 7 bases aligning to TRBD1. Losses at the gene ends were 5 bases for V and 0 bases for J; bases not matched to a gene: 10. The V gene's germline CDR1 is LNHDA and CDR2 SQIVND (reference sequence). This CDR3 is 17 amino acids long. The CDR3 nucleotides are TGTGCCAGTAGTCCAATGACAGGGACCTTCTCTGGAAACACCATATATTTT. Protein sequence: CASSPMTGTFSGNTIYF.

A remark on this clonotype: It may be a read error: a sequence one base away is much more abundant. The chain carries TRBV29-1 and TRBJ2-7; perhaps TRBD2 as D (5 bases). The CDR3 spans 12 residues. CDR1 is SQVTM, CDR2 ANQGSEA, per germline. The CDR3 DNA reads TGCAACGTTGGATGGGGAGACCACGAGCAGTACTTC. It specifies CNVGWGDHEQYF.

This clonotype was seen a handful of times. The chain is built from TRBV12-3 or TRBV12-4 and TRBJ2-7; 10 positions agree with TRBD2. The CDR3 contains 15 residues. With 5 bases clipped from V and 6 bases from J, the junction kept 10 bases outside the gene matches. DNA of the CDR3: TGTGCCAGCAGTCTACAGACTAGCGGGCAAGGCGAGCAGTACTTC. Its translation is CASSLQTSGQGEQYF.

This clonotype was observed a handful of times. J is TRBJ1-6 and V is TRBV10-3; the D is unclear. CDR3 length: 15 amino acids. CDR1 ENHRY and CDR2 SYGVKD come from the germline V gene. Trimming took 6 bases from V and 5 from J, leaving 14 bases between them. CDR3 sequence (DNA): TGTGCCATCAGGGTGGTTGGTGATAATAATTCACCCCTCCACTTT. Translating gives CAIRVVGDNNSPLHF.

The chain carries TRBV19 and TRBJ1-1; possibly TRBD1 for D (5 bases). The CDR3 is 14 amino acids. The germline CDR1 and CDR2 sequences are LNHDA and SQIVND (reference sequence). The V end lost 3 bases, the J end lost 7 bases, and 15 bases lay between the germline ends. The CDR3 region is CASSIQGGNGEAFF. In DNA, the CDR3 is TGTGCCAGTAGTATTCAGGGAGGGAACGGTGAAGCTTTCTTT.

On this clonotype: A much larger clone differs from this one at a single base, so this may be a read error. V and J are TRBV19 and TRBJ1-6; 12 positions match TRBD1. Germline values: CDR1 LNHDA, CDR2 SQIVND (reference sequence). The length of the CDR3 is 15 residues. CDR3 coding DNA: TGTGCCAGTAGTATGACCGGGACAGGGGGCTCACCCCCCCACTTT. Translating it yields CASSMTGTGGSPPHF.

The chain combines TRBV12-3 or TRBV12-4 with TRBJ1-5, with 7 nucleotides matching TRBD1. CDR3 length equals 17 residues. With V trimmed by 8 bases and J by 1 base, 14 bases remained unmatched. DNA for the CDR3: TGTGCCAGCGGCCAGATCAGGGGGGGAGTGAGCAATCAGCCCCAGCATTTT. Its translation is CASGQIRGGVSNQPQHF.

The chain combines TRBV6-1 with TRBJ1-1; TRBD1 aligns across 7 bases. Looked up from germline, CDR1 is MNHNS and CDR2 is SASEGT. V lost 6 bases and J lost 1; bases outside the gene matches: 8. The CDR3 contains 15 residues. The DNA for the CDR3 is TGTGCCAGCAGGAGGTGGACAGGCCAGAACACTGAAGCTTTCTTT. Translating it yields CASRRWTGQNTEAFF.

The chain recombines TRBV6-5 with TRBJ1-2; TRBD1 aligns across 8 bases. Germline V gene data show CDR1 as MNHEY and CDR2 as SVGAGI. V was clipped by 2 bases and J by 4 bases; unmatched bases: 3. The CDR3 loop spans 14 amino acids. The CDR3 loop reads CASSYRTGLYGYTF. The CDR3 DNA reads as TGTGCCAGCAGTTACCGGACAGGGCTCTATGGCTACACCTTC.

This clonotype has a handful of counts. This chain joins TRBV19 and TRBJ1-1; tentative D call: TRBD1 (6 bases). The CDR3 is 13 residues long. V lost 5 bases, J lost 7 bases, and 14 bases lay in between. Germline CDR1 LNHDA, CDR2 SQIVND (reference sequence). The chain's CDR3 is CASSQGRGVEAFF. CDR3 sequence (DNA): TGTGCCAGTAGTCAGGGCAGGGGAGTTGAAGCTTTCTTT.

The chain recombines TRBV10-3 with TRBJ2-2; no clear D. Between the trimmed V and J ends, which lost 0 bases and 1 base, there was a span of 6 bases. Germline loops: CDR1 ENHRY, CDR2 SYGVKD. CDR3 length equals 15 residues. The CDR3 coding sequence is TGTGCCATCAGTGAGTCGCAGTTGAACACCGGGGAGCTGTTTTTT. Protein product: CAISESQLNTGELFF.

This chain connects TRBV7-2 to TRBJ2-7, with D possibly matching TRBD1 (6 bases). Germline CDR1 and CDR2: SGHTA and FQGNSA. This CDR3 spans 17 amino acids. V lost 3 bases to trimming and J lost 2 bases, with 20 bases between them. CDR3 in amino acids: CASSFSSWGHSTYEQYF. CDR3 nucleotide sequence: TGTGCCAGCAGCTTTTCGTCGTGGGGACACAGCACCTACGAGCAGTACTTC.

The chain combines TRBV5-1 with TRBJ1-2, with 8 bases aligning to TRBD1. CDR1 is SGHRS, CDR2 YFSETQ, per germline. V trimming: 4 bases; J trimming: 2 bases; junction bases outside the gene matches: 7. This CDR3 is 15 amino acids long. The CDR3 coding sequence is TGCGCCAGCAGCACCGGGACAGGTGAAAACTATGGCTACACCTTC. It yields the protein CASSTGTGENYGYTF.

This chain's CDR3 is CSARVEGTSQETQYF. For the CDR3, the DNA is TGCAGTGCTAGAGTAGAAGGGACTAGCCAAGAGACCCAGTACTTC. This rearrangement joins TRBV20-1 to TRBJ2-5; 8 bases line up with TRBD2. V shed 1 base and J 1 base; nucleotides not matched to a gene: 5. The CDR3 is 15 residues long. Germline V gives CDR1 DFQATT, CDR2 SNEGSKA (reference sequence).

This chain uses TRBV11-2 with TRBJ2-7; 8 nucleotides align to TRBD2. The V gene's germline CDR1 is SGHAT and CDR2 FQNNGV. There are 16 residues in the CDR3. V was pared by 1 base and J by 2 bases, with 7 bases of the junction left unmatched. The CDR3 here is CASSLGFSGVTYEQYF. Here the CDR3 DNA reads TGTGCCAGCAGCTTAGGTTTTAGCGGGGTCACCTACGAGCAGTACTTC. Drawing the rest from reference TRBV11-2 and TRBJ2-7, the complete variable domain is EAGVAQSPRYKIIEKRQSVAFWCNPISGHATLYWYQQILGQGPKLLIQFQNNGVVDDSQLPKDRFSAERLKGVDSTLKIQPAKLEDSAVYLCASSLGFSGVTYEQYFGPGTRLTVT.

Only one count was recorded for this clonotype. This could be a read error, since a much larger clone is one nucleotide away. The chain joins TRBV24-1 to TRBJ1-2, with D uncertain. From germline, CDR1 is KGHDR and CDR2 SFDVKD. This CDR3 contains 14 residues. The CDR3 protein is CATSDSGSPTRYIF. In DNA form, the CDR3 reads TGTGCCACCAGTGATTCCGGGTCCCCCACCCGCTACATCTTC.

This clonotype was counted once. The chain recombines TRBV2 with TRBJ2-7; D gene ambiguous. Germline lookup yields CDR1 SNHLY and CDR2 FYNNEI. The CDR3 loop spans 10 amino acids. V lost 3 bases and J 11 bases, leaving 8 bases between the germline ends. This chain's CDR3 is CASSEVEEYF. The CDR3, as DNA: TGTGCCAGCAGTGAGGTAGAGGAGTACTTC.

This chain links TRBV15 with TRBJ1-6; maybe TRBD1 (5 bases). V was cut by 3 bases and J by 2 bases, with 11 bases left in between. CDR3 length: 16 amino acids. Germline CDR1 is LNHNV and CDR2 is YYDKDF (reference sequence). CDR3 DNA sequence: TGTGCCACCAGCAGGGGCGCAGGGACCTATAATTCACCCCTCCACTTT. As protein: CATSRGAGTYNSPLHF.

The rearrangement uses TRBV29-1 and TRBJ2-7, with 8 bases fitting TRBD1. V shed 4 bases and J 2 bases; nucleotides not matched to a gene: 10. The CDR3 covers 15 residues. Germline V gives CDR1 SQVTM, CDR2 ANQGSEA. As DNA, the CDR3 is TGCAGCGTTGTACCCGGGACAGGTCGAGCCTACGAGCAGTACTTC. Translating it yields CSVVPGTGRAYEQYF.

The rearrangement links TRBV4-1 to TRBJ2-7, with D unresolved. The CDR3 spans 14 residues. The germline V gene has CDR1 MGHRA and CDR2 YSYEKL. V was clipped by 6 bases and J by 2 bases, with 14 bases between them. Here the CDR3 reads CASSSAIPPYEQYF. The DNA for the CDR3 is TGCGCCAGCAGTTCGGCTATACCTCCCTACGAGCAGTACTTC.

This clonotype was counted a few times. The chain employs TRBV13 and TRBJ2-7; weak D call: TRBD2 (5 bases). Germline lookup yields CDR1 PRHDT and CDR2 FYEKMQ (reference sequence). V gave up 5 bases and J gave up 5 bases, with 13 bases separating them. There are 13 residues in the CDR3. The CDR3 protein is CASSPLESHEQYF. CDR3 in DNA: TGTGCCAGCAGCCCACTAGAATCCCACGAGCAGTACTTC.

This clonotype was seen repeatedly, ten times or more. CDR3 coding DNA: TGCAGTGCTAGAGGGGGACAGGGGGTTACTGAAGCTTTCTTT. Its translation is CSARGGQGVTEAFF. The gene calls are TRBV20-1 and TRBJ1-1; 11 bases map to TRBD1. From germline, CDR1 is DFQATT and CDR2 SNEGSKA (reference sequence). V lost 1 base and J lost 5; bases outside the gene matches: 3. This CDR3 has 14 amino acids.